This T cell receptor (beta chain) was recorded in a study of spatial heterogeneity in lung cancer. About the study: Available follow-up PBMC samples, collected a median of about two years post-resection, were sequenced. Detection of beta-chain sequences consistently exceeded that of alpha-chain sequences.

This clonotype has a count of ten or more. V gave up 6 bases and J gave up 5 bases, with 14 bases separating them. This CDR3 region has 14 residues. Germline V lookup: CDR1 MDHEN, CDR2 SYDVKM. TCRdb processed the 5' RACE reads anew with MiXCR; each CDR3 protein has one entry. The sample consists of fewer than 60,000 distinct CDR3 sequences, roughly 8.1% of them appearing once. Described time point: blood at routine non-recurrence follow-up after resection. Whole RNA, isolated from tumor, nontumor lung or frozen PBMC, was sequenced without prior sorting. Here the sequenced sample was PBMCs, taken at follow-up. The receptor was isolated from a female donor with early-stage non-small cell lung cancer. The chain carries TRBV28 and TRBJ1-5, with a weak D call TRBD1 (6 bases). CDR3 in amino acids: CASSPTGRDQPQHF. The CDR3 coding sequence is TGTGCCAGCAGCCCAACAGGGCGAGATCAGCCCCAGCATTTT.